These 14 T cell receptor beta chains were all obtained from the same sample, sequenced in a study of T cell responses to AZD1222 COVID-19 vaccine. Produced via immunoSEQ multiplex PCR; TCRdb's table is partial and in-frame only. Of about 170,000 clones in the sample, 80% to 90% are singletons; the top ten hold about 6.9%. The source was peripheral blood, collected on day 0 of AZD1222 vaccination. The receptors derive from an adult in good health.

The genes are TRBV12-3 or TRBV12-4 and TRBJ1-6; a possible D gene is TRBD1 (5 bases). This CDR3 region has 13 residues. Trimming shortened V by 5 bases and J by 8 bases, and 10 bases separated the two germline ends. The CDR3 DNA is TGTGCCAGCAGTGGGACGAGGGATTCACCCCTCCACTTT. This sequence encodes CASSGTRDSPLHF.

The chain recombines TRBV7-9 with TRBJ2-7; the D gene could be TRBD1 or TRBD2 (6 bases each). This CDR3 is built from 12 residues. Trimming shortened V by 5 bases and J by 6 bases, and 11 bases separated the two germline ends. Germline lookup yields CDR1 SEHNR and CDR2 FQNEAQ (reference sequence). DNA of the CDR3: TGTGCCAGCAGCCTAGGGGGGCGCGAGCAGTACTTC. Translation: CASSLGGREQYF.

This sequence joins TRBV2 and TRBJ2-3; 11 bases align to TRBD2. The V gene's germline CDR1 is SNHLY and CDR2 FYNNEI. The V gene end was trimmed by 6 bases and the J gene end by 2 bases; junction bases not matched to a gene: 7. CDR3 length: 16 amino acids. CDR3: CASSSNSGGATDTQYF. The CDR3 DNA sequence: TGTGCCAGCAGCTCTAATAGCGGGGGGGCCACAGATACGCAGTATTTT.

The chain employs TRBV10-3 and TRBJ1-1, with D unresolved. Between the trimmed V and J ends, which lost 10 bases and 1 base, there was a span of 19 bases. CDR3 length: 15 amino acids. Germline loops: CDR1 ENHRY, CDR2 SYGVKD. The DNA for the CDR3 is TGTGCCACCTTGTCTCTGGGAGTAGGGAACACTGAAGCTTTCTTT. Translation: CATLSLGVGNTEAFF.

Remarks on this clone: This specimen includes other DNA sequences encoding the same CDR3. The chain couples TRBV7-3 to TRBJ2-7; 11 nucleotides agree with TRBD2. The V and J ends lost 5 bases and 4 bases, in that order; junction bases with no gene match: 4. The CDR3 runs to 14 residues. From germline, CDR1 is SGHTA and CDR2 FQGTGA. The DNA for the CDR3 is TGTGCCAGCAGCGTAGCGGGGGGGCCGTACGAGCAGTACTTC. Protein sequence: CASSVAGGPYEQYF.

The rearrangement uses TRBV6-5 and TRBJ1-5; no definite D call. CDR1 MNHEY and CDR2 SVGAGI come from the germline V gene. The CDR3 runs 14 residues. V lost 5 bases and J 0 bases, leaving 8 bases between the germline ends. CDR3 amino acids: CASSMTDSNQPQHF. CDR3 sequence (DNA): TGTGCCAGCAGTATGACGGATAGCAATCAGCCCCAGCATTTT.

This chain joins TRBV6-5 and TRBJ2-5, with a weak D call TRBD1 (6 bases). This CDR3 spans 13 amino acids. V was shortened by 6 bases and J by 3 bases, with 11 bases between the two germline ends. Looked up from germline, CDR1 is MNHEY and CDR2 is SVGAGI. The CDR3, as DNA: TGTGCCAGCAGGCAAAACAGGGAAGAGACCCAGTACTTC. It specifies CASRQNREETQYF.

Concerning this clone itself: A read error may produce the germline difference seen at one junction end. The chain carries TRBV7-7 and TRBJ1-1; D is unclear. This CDR3 has 13 residues. Germline lookup yields CDR1 SSHAT and CDR2 FNYEAQ (reference sequence). The CDR3: CASSLAKNTEAFF. The CDR3 DNA is TGTGCTAGCAGCTTAGCCAAGAACACTGAAGCTTTCTTT.

This clone was detected only once. The rearrangement links TRBV7-9 to TRBJ2-1; no clear D gene. The CDR3 runs 14 residues. Germline V lookup: CDR1 SEHNR, CDR2 FQNEAQ (reference sequence). With 2 bases removed from V and 0 bases from J, the gap between germline ends came to 5 bases. DNA of the CDR3: TGTGCCAGCAGCTTACTAACCTCCTACAATGAGCAGTTCTTC. Residues: CASSLLTSYNEQFF.

The gene calls are TRBV6-1 and TRBJ2-3; weak D call: TRBD2 (5 bases). CDR3 length: 16 amino acids. The V and J ends lost 1 base and 0 bases respectively, with 11 bases between them. The germline CDR1 and CDR2 sequences are MNHNS and SASEGT. The CDR3 coding sequence is TGTGCCAGCAGTGAAGGACTAAATCCTAGCACAGATACGCAGTATTTT. Encoded protein: CASSEGLNPSTDTQYF.

This chain joins TRBV4-2 and TRBJ2-7, with TRBD2 identical over 11 bases. V shed 5 bases and J 5 bases; nucleotides not matched to a gene: 5. From germline, CDR1 is LGHNA and CDR2 YNFKEQ. CDR3 length equals 14 residues. CDR3 DNA: TGTGCCAGCAGCTCTAGCGGGGGGCAAAACGAGCAGTACTTC. Amino acid sequence: CASSSSGGQNEQYF.

This clone was seen more than once but under ten times. V usage is TRBV9 and J usage is TRBJ2-7; D may be TRBD1 or TRBD2 (5 bases each). The CDR3 loop spans 15 amino acids. The germline V and J ends were trimmed by 0 bases and 1 base, with 11 bases remaining between them. CDR1 and CDR2 (germline): SGDLS, YYNGEE. CDR3 sequence (DNA): TGTGCCAGCAGCGTAGCGCCAGGGACGTCCTACGAGCAGTACTTC. Its translation is CASSVAPGTSYEQYF. Together with reference TRBV9 and TRBJ2-7, the CDR3 gives the full variable domain: DSGVTQTPKHLITATGQRVTLRCSPRSGDLSVYWYQQSLDQGLQFLIQYYNGEERAKGNILERFSAQQFPDLHSELNLSSLELGDSALYFCASSVAPGTSYEQYFGPGTRLTVT.

The chain has TRBV7-9 and TRBJ1-2; tentatively, D is TRBD1 (5 bases). The CDR3 length is 15 residues. CDR1 is SEHNR and CDR2 is FQNEAQ in the germline V gene (reference sequence). Trimming removed 8 bases from V and 3 bases from J, with 19 bases in between. The CDR3 reads CASAGFVDSHYGYTF. The CDR3 region has the DNA TGTGCCAGCGCCGGCTTCGTTGACAGCCACTATGGCTACACCTTC.

The chain recombines TRBV9 with TRBJ2-3; D uncertain. This CDR3 spans 15 amino acids. V was shortened by 0 bases and J by 2 bases, with 10 bases between the two germline ends. CDR1 and CDR2 (germline): SGDLS, YYNGEE. The CDR3 reads CASSVESLITDTQYF. CDR3 in DNA: TGTGCCAGCAGCGTAGAAAGCCTGATCACAGATACGCAGTATTTT.